The TCR beta chain described here comes from a study of T cell changes during pregnancy in multiple sclerosis. This CDR3 is built from 15 residues. CDR1 and CDR2 from the germline V gene are MGHRA and YSYEKL. With V trimmed by 2 bases and J by 5 bases, 5 bases remained unmatched. The data were produced by immunoSEQ multiplex PCR, yet TCRdb's version contains in-frame clones alone and is incomplete. Of tens of thousands of clones in the sample, around 95% were seen once. The TCR was taken from a female donor with multiple sclerosis, enrolled in a pregnancy study. The chain couples TRBV4-1 to TRBJ1-4; 7 nucleotides agree with TRBD1. Sample: CD8+ T cells from peripheral blood mononuclear cells, taken after pregnancy. CDR3 sequence (DNA): TGCGCCAGCAGCCAAACGGACAGGAGAAATGAAAAACTGTTTTTT. It translates to CASSQTDRRNEKLFF.